The 18 T cell receptor beta chains given below trace back to one sample, sequenced in a study of metastatic and nonmetastatic thyroid tumors. Through MiXCR, TCRdb re-clonotyped the PCR reads. The table shows tens of thousands of clones, with around a sixth occurring only once. No patient had received any treatment before thyroid surgery. Sequencing used tumor tissue. Receptor source: a female donor with papillary thyroid cancer or a benign thyroid nodule (not recorded which). Some clones in this sample may be carry-over from other donors' samples.

This clone was recorded at least ten times. The V and J genes are TRBV2 and TRBJ2-7; the match to TRBD2 covers 9 bases. The germline CDR1 and CDR2 sequences are SNHLY and FYNNEI. The V segment lost 6 bases and the J segment 6 bases; nucleotides outside the gene matches: 9. CDR3 length: 14 amino acids. Here the CDR3 reads CASRNSGSNGEQYF. The CDR3 region has the DNA TGTGCCAGCAGGAATAGCGGGAGTAACGGCGAGCAGTACTTC.

A note on this clone: A much larger clone lies a single base off, so this may be a read error. The sample carries other DNA sequences with the same CDR3. The V gene is TRBV2, the J gene TRBJ2-5; tentatively, D is TRBD1 (6 bases). The CDR3 loop spans 13 amino acids. Per germline, CDR1 SNHLY and CDR2 FYNNEI. Here the CDR3 DNA reads TGCGCCACACGACAGGTATCTCAAGAGACCCAGTACTTC. This encodes CATRQVSQETQYF. Together with reference TRBV2 and TRBJ2-5, the CDR3 gives the full variable domain: EPEVTQTPSHQVTQMGQEVILRCVPISNHLYFYWYRQILGQKVEFLVSFYNNEISEKSEIFDDQFSVERPDGSNFTLKIRSTKLEDSAMYFCATRQVSQETQYFGPGTRLLVL.

This clone was detected a few times. Since a much larger clone is just one base distant, this may be a read error. The gene calls are TRBV19 and TRBJ2-3; the match to TRBD2 covers 7 bases. Germline CDR1 and CDR2: LNHDA and SQIVND (reference sequence). The CDR3 runs 15 residues. The trim removed 6 bases at V and 1 base at J, leaving 7 bases unmatched. The CDR3 reads CASSVQAGGTDTQYF. CDR3 DNA sequence: TGTGCCAGTAGCGTGCAGGCGGGGGGCACAGATACGCAGTATTTT.

Remarks on this clone: A much larger clonotype is one base distant, so this may be a read error. The chain combines TRBV27 with TRBJ2-1, with 7 bases identical to TRBD1. Trimming removed 6 bases from V and 2 bases from J; junction bases left unmatched: 7. Germline V CDR1 and CDR2: MNHEY, SMNVEV (reference sequence). CDR3 size: 15 residues. Written as DNA, the CDR3 is TGTGCCAGCAGACCTCCGACAGGGACCTACAATGAGCAGTTCTTC. Translation gives CASRPPTGTYNEQFF.

This clone was found a few times. The chain uses TRBV12-3 or TRBV12-4 and TRBJ1-1; the D is unclear. CDR3 length: 16 amino acids. The V gene lost 6 bases and the J gene lost 1 base, with 18 bases spanning the gap. In nucleotides, the CDR3 is TGTGCCAGCAGCTTTAATATAGGGCAGGCGAACACTGAAGCTTTCTTT. Translating it yields CASSFNIGQANTEAFF.

A word on this clone: A junction boundary mismatches the germline segment, possibly from a read error. This chain links TRBV24-1 with TRBJ2-1; maybe TRBD2 (6 bases). Germline lookup yields CDR1 KGHDR and CDR2 SFDVKD. The CDR3 loop spans 13 amino acids. CDR3 loop: CATSDRRGPEQFF. CDR3 nucleotides: TGTGCCACTAGTGATCGGAGGGGCCCTGAGCAGTTCTTC.

Many counts were recorded for this clone. This chain links TRBV10-3 with TRBJ1-1; D remains unclear. This CDR3 is built from 15 residues. With 0 bases removed from V and 0 bases from J, the gap between germline ends came to 8 bases. Germline CDR1 and CDR2: ENHRY and SYGVKD. CDR3 coding DNA: TGTGCCATCAGTGAGTCGATGGGGATGAACACTGAAGCTTTCTTT. It codes for CAISESMGMNTEAFF.

The J gene is TRBJ2-1, the V gene TRBV19, with 11 positions matching TRBD2. The CDR3 sequence is 20 residues long. Per the germline V gene, CDR1 is LNHDA and CDR2 is SQIVND (reference sequence). J lost 2 bases, V lost 7 bases, and 19 bases had no gene match. Here the CDR3 reads CASTKGSGWTSGFPYNEQFF. The CDR3 bases are TGTGCCAGTACCAAAGGCTCAGGTTGGACTAGCGGGTTCCCCTACAATGAGCAGTTCTTC.

At least ten counts were recorded for this clone. The chain uses TRBV19 and TRBJ2-1; 8 nucleotides agree with TRBD2. Germline V CDR1 and CDR2: LNHDA, SQIVND (reference sequence). This CDR3 is built from 15 residues. V lost 8 bases to trimming and J lost 0 bases; unmatched junction nucleotides: 6. The CDR3 loop reads CASAFTSGSYNEQFF. The CDR3 DNA reads as TGTGCCAGTGCCTTTACTAGCGGCTCCTACAATGAGCAGTTCTTC.

This clone occurred many times. The chain has TRBV18 and TRBJ1-1, with D possibly being TRBD1 (6 bases). Germline V gives CDR1 KGHSH, CDR2 LQKENI. The ends were cut back, 3 bases at V and 0 bases at J, with 14 bases in the middle. CDR3 length: 16 residues. The CDR3 region is CASSPLGQPLNTEAFF. The CDR3 bases are TGTGCCAGCTCACCTCTCGGACAGCCCCTGAACACTGAAGCTTTCTTT.

The table lists this clone with many counts. The chain carries TRBV4-3 and TRBJ2-3; D not certain. V lost 7 bases to trimming and J lost 0 bases, with 11 bases between them. Germline lookup yields CDR1 LGHNA and CDR2 YSLEER. The CDR3 covers 14 residues. Here the CDR3 reads CASIEVASTDTQYF. The CDR3 DNA is TGCGCCAGCATAGAGGTAGCAAGCACAGATACGCAGTATTTT.

The chain combines TRBV18 with TRBJ1-5; possibly TRBD1 for D (5 bases). Germline V lookup: CDR1 KGHSH, CDR2 LQKENI. This CDR3 has 19 amino acids. V was cut by 4 bases and J by 7 bases, with 29 bases left in between. CDR3 bases: TGTGCCAGCTCACGCTCCGGACGGAGAGGGGTTGTAGACTCCCAGCCCCAGCATTTT. The encoded protein is CASSRSGRRGVVDSQPQHF. The full variable domain, rest sourced from reference TRBV18 and TRBJ1-5, is NAGVMQNPRHLVRRRGQEARLRCSPMKGHSHVYWYRQLPEEGLKFMVYLQKENIIDESGMPKERFSAEFPKEGPSILRIQQVVRGDSAAYFCASSRSGRRGVVDSQPQHFGDGTRLSIL.

This clone was picked up many times. This chain joins TRBV4-1 and TRBJ1-2, with D possibly TRBD1 on 5 matching bases. This CDR3 is 14 amino acids long. The V gene lost 0 bases and the J gene lost 7 bases, with 12 bases spanning the gap. The germline V gene encodes CDR1 MGHRA and CDR2 YSYEKL. The CDR3 is CASSQEAGPGGYTF. The CDR3 DNA follows: TGCGCCAGCAGCCAAGAAGCAGGGCCCGGTGGCTACACCTTC.

This clone was counted between two and nine times. The CDR3 coding sequence is TGTGCCAGCAGTGGAGAAGGCTACGAGCAGTACTTC. Translation gives CASSGEGYEQYF. J is TRBJ2-7 and V is TRBV2; D is unclear. Looked up from germline, CDR1 is SNHLY and CDR2 is FYNNEI. The CDR3 contains 12 residues. Trimming left V 4 bases short and J 3 bases short, with 7 bases between.

A few counts support this clone. Being one base from a much bigger clone, this may be a read error. The J gene is TRBJ2-2, the V gene TRBV5-4; maybe TRBD2 (5 bases). The CDR3 extends over 12 amino acids. Germline-derived CDR1 and CDR2 are SGHNT and YYREEE (reference sequence). The CDR3: CASSLNPGELLF. Written as DNA, the CDR3 is TGTGCCAGCAGCTTGAATCCCGGGGAGCTGCTTTTT.

This clone was counted a few times. V usage is TRBV2 and J usage is TRBJ2-7; D is ambiguous. Trimming removed 7 bases from V and 2 bases from J, with 18 bases in between. Germline assignment: CDR1 SNHLY and CDR2 FYNNEI. The CDR3 consists of 15 residues. The CDR3 region is CASTTSAAGTYEQYF. CDR3 nucleotide sequence: TGTGCCAGCACCACATCGGCAGCCGGCACCTACGAGCAGTACTTC.

This clone has a handful of counts. The chain links TRBV4-2 to TRBJ1-5, with a weak D call TRBD1 (6 bases). The CDR3 consists of 14 residues. The V end lost 0 bases, the J end lost 8 bases, and 11 bases lay between the germline ends. Germline V gene data show CDR1 as LGHNA and CDR2 as YNFKEQ. The CDR3: CASSQEAGQKPQHF. In DNA, the CDR3 is TGTGCCAGCAGCCAAGAGGCCGGACAGAAGCCCCAGCATTTT.

This clone was detected only a few times. The chain joins TRBV6-2 or TRBV6-3 to TRBJ2-6, with D possibly being TRBD1 (6 bases). The germline V gene encodes CDR1 MNHEY and CDR2 SVGEGT. V lost 5 bases and J lost 2, with 7 bases in between. The CDR3 loop spans 14 amino acids. CDR3 coding DNA: TGTGCCAGCAGTAGGGACACTGGGGCCAACGTCCTGACTTTC. This encodes CASSRDTGANVLTF.